This TCR beta chain was sequenced for a study of T-cell reconstitution after alpha-beta-depleted transplantation in children. Broader study findings: Once a year had passed after transplant, T-cell counts and diversity came mostly from newly produced T cells.

As it was prepared, the TCRbeta library received unique molecular identifiers. MiXCR was run by TCRdb on the PCR reads, yielding one entry per CDR3 protein. The sample holds approximately 650,000 distinct CDR3 sequences; about an eighth are singletons and the top ten take 0.79%. On this clonotype itself: Antigen unknown.

V gave up 8 bases and J gave up 4 bases, with 24 bases separating them. This CDR3 comprises 17 residues. The starting material was PBMCs, obtained before TCRalphabeta/CD19-depleted stem cell transplant. The sequence derives from a girl aged 2 to 10 with congenital amegakaryocytic thrombocytopenia, due to receive a stem cell transplant. J is TRBJ1-5 and V is TRBV12-3 or TRBV12-4; TRBD1 is a possible D gene (5 bases). The CDR3 nucleotides are TGTGCCAGCTCCCGGGGCCCGACGGCAGGGTTTAATCAGCCCCAGCATTTT. Translating it yields CASSRGPTAGFNQPQHF.